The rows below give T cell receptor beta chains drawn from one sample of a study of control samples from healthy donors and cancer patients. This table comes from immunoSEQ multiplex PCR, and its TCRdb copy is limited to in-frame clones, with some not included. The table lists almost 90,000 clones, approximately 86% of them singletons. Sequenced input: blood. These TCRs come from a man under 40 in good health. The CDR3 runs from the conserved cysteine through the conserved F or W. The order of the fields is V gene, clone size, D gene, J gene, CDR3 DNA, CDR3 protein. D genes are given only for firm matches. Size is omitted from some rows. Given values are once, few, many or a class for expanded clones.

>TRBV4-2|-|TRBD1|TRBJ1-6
TGTGCCAGCAGCCAGCCTACGGGGACAGGGAGTTATTCACCCCTCCACTTT
CASSQPTGTGSYSPLHF
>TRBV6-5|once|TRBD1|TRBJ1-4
TGTGCCAGCAGTTACAGGGGGCCTGAAAAACTGTTTTTT
CASSYRGPEKLFF
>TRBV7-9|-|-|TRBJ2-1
TGTGCCAGCAGCCCACTCACCCCCAGCAATGAGCAGTTCTTC
CASSPLTPSNEQFF
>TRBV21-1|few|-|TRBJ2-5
TGTGCCAGCAGCTGGGAGACCCAGTACTTC
CASSWETQYF
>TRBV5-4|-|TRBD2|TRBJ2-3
TGTGCCAGCAGCCCCACTAGCGGGGGGTATTCGAGCACAGATACGCAGTATTTT
CASSPTSGGYSSTDTQYF
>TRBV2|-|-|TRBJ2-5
TGTGCCAGCAGTGTAAGGGAAGAGACCCAGTACTTC
CASSVREETQYF
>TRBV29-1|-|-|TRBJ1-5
TGCAGCGTTGAAGATCCGTTCCGTGCCTGGATGAGGCCCCAGCATTTT
CSVEDPFRAWMRPQHF
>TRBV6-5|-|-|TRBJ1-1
TGTGCCAGCTGGTGGTCGAACACTGAAGCTTTCTTT
CASWWSNTEAFF
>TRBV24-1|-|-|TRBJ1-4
TGTGCCACCAGTGATTTGAGGGGGATTAATGAAAAACTGTTTTTT
CATSDLRGINEKLFF
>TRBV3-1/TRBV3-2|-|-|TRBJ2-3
TGTGCCAGCAGCCGCCGAGGGGGTGGCACAGATACGCAGTATTTT
CASSRRGGGTDTQYF
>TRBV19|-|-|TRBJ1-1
TGTGCCAGTAGTATAGGGAGGACTGAAGCTTTCTTT
CASSIGRTEAFF
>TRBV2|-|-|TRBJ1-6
TGTGCCAGCGGGGGGCAGCCGAATTCACCCCTCCACTTT
CASGGQPNSPLHF
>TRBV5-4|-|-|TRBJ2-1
TGTGCCAGCAGCTTGGCCCCGGCCCCGACAGGAGGCAATGAGCAGTTCTTC
CASSLAPAPTGGNEQFF
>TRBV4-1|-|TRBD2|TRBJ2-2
TGCGCCAGCAGCCAAGACGGGGGGGCTGGGGACACCGGGGAGCTGTTTTTT
CASSQDGGAGDTGELFF
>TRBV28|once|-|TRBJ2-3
TGTGCCAGCAGTTACACCGGGACCATTAGCGTAAGAGTAGATACGCAGTATTTT
CASSYTGTISVRVDTQYF
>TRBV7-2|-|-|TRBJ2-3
TGTGCCAGCAGCTTAGGGGTTCTAGGCACAGATACGCAGTATTTT
CASSLGVLGTDTQYF
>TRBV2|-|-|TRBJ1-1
TGTGCCAGCAGTGAAGGGACTTCCGAGGGGACTGAAGCTTTCTTT
CASSEGTSEGTEAFF
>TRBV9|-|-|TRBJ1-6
TGTGCCAGCAGCGTAGTAGGCAGCAATTCACCCCTCCACTTT
CASSVVGSNSPLHF
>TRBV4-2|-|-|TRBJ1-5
TGTGCCAGCAGCCAAGGTGTGGGGCCCCAGCATTTT
CASSQGVGPQHF
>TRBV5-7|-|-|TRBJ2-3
TGTGCCAGCAGCTCCACTGTCTCAGATACGCAGTATTTT
CASSSTVSDTQYF
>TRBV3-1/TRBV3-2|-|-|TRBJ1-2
TGTGCCAGCAGCCAAGTATTAAGGGGCCCGGCAGATGGCTACACCTTC
CASSQVLRGPADGYTF
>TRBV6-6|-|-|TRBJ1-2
TGTGCCAGCAACATGGCAGGGATACTTAGCTATGGCTACACCTTC
CASNMAGILSYGYTF
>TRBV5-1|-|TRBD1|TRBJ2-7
TGCGCCAGCAGCTTCGGGACAGGGGCATACGAGCAGTACTTC
CASSFGTGAYEQYF
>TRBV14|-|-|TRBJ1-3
TGTGCCAGCAGCCAAGACCTCGGCAGGAAGGGAAACACCATATATTTT
CASSQDLGRKGNTIYF
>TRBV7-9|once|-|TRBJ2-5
TGTGCCAGCAGCTTATTCAGGCAAGAGACCCAGTACTTC
CASSLFRQETQYF
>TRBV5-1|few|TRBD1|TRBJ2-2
TGCGCCAGCAGCCCGGGACAGAGAAACACCGGGGAGCTGTTTTTT
CASSPGQRNTGELFF
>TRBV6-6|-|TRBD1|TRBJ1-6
TGTGCCAGCAGTTACTCCCTGACAGGGTCTAATTCACCCCTCCACTTT
CASSYSLTGSNSPLHF
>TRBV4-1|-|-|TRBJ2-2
TGCGCCAGCAGCCAACCCGGGACCGATACCGGGGAGCTGTTTTTT
CASSQPGTDTGELFF
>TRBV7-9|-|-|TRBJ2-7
TGTGCCAGCAGCCCCCCTCACGTCTACGAGCAGTACTTC
CASSPPHVYEQYF
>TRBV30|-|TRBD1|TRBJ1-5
TGTGCCTGGGCCCCCCCGGGACAGATTCACAATCAGCCCCAGCATTTT
CAWAPPGQIHNQPQHF
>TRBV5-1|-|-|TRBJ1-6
TGCGCCAGCAGCTCAAGCCTTACCAATTCACCCCTCCACTTT
CASSSSLTNSPLHF
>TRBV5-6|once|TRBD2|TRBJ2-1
TGTGCCAGCAGCTTGGCTAGCGGGGGGGCCTACAATGAGCAGTTCTTC
CASSLASGGAYNEQFF
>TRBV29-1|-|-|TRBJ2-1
TGCAGCGTTTGGGGGGACTCCTACAATGAGCAGTTCTTC
CSVWGDSYNEQFF
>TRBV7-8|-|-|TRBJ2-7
TGTGCCAGCAGCACGATTCCTCAAACGGGGGTGAACGAGCAGTACTTC
CASSTIPQTGVNEQYF
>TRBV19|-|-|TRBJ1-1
TGTGCCAGTAGTATTTCGGGGAACACTGAAGCTTTCTTT
CASSISGNTEAFF
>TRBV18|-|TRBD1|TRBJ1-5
TGTGCCAGCTCACCACAGGGGGCCAGCAATCAGCCCCAGCATTTT
CASSPQGASNQPQHF